Presented here are 15 T cell receptor beta chains from one specimen sequenced in a study of blood T cells in healthy people across ages. Together with a sample-barcoded 5' primer, a J-beta primer mix was included in a second PCR lasting about 6 to 12 cycles. TCRdb reprocessed the 5' RACE reads via MiXCR and lists one record per CDR3 protein. The table includes 380,000 or so distinct CDR3 sequences, 52% detected once. Material: blood. Every receptor here comes from a man aged 55-75 years in good health.

This clonotype was counted ten times or more. The rearrangement uses TRBV7-2 and TRBJ2-7; 8 bases fit TRBD1. CDR3 length: 13 amino acids. The germline V gene encodes CDR1 SGHTA and CDR2 FQGNSA. The V segment lost 5 bases and the J segment 4 bases; nucleotides outside the gene matches: 4. The chain's CDR3 is CASSRDRRYEQYF. Written as DNA, the CDR3 is TGTGCCAGCAGCCGGGACAGGCGATACGAGCAGTACTTC.

This chain joins TRBV29-1 and TRBJ2-7; 14 bases are a match to TRBD2. From germline, CDR1 is SQVTM and CDR2 ANQGSEA. The CDR3 is 15 amino acids. Trimming removed 6 bases from V and 2 bases from J; junction bases left unmatched: 6. In nucleotides, the CDR3 is TGCAGCGTGGGGGGACTAGCGGGGGTAACCTACGAGCAGTACTTC. Translated, it gives CSVGGLAGVTYEQYF.

This clonotype was counted once. The CDR3 sequence: CASSQALDYSYEQYF. The CDR3 DNA follows: TGTGCCAGCAGTCAGGCCCTCGACTATTCCTACGAGCAGTACTTC. J is TRBJ2-7 and V is TRBV27, with D perhaps TRBD2 (5 bases). Looked up from germline, CDR1 is MNHEY and CDR2 is SMNVEV (reference sequence). The germline V and J ends were trimmed by 5 bases and 1 base, with 15 bases remaining between them. The CDR3 runs 15 residues.

The rearrangement links TRBV10-3 to TRBJ2-1; D perhaps matches TRBD2 (5 bases). Trimming took 3 bases from V and 6 from J, leaving 15 bases between them. This CDR3 comprises 15 residues. The germline CDR1 and CDR2 sequences are ENHRY and SYGVKD. CDR3 amino acids: CAISESSPVVNEQFF. The CDR3 nucleotides are TGTGCCATCAGTGAATCTAGCCCCGTAGTCAATGAGCAGTTCTTC.

The V gene is TRBV11-2, the J gene TRBJ2-4, with D tentatively TRBD2 (6 bases). Gene TRBJ2-7 matches the end of the DNA better, so the J call may be wrong. Germline loops: CDR1 SGHAT, CDR2 FQNNGV. There are 15 residues in the CDR3. DNA for the CDR3: TGTGCCAGCAGCTTAGGCCGGGACTTCGCCTACGAGCAGTACTTC. Residues: CASSLGRDFAYEQYF.

This sequence joins TRBV2 and TRBJ2-5; D remains unclear. Trimming shortened V by 10 bases and J by 5 bases, and 20 bases separated the two germline ends. Looked up from germline, CDR1 is SNHLY and CDR2 is FYNNEI. This CDR3 has 14 residues. The CDR3 DNA is TGTGCCACCTATAAGTCTGGCACCAGGGAGACCCAGTACTTC. Amino acids: CATYKSGTRETQYF.

The chain combines TRBV7-9 with TRBJ2-1; 12 bases are a match to TRBD2. After removal of 6 bases from V and 7 bases from J, the junction contained 7 bases not matched to a gene. Germline CDR1 is SEHNR and CDR2 is FQNEAQ (reference sequence). The CDR3 runs 15 residues. This chain's CDR3 is CASSPSGGARNEQFF. In DNA, the CDR3 is TGTGCCAGCAGTCCTAGCGGGGGGGCCAGGAATGAGCAGTTCTTC.

The chain is built from TRBV29-1 and TRBJ2-1; D gene uncertain. The length of the CDR3 is 12 residues. V lost 6 bases and J 0 bases, leaving 6 bases between the germline ends. CDR1 is SQVTM, CDR2 ANQGSEA, per germline. The CDR3 DNA reads TGCAGCGTCGGCTTCTCCTACAATGAGCAGTTCTTC. Its protein is CSVGFSYNEQFF.

This clonotype was observed a few times. V is TRBV7-9 and J is TRBJ2-1, with a possible D match to TRBD1 (6 bases). Germline-derived CDR1 and CDR2 are SEHNR and FQNEAQ (reference sequence). The CDR3 is made up of 15 amino acids. Trimming shortened V by 5 bases and J by 8 bases, and 19 bases separated the two germline ends. CDR3 DNA sequence: TGTGCCAGCAGCCCTGGGGGCCAGCCTGGGGATGAGCAGTTCTTC. It encodes CASSPGGQPGDEQFF.

This clonotype was detected ten times or more. The chain combines TRBV20-1 with TRBJ1-2; 10 bases align to TRBD1. The CDR3 has 16 amino acids. J lost 4 bases, V lost 3 bases, and 11 bases had no gene match. The germline V gene has CDR1 DFQATT and CDR2 SNEGSKA (reference sequence). The CDR3 is CSASTGTGVWGYGYTF. The CDR3 nucleotides are TGCAGTGCTAGCACCGGGACAGGGGTTTGGGGCTATGGCTACACCTTC.

The chain uses TRBV7-2 and TRBJ2-3, with TRBD2 matching 11 bases. The trim removed 3 bases at V and 4 bases at J, leaving 3 bases unmatched. CDR1 and CDR2 (germline): SGHTA, FQGNSA. This CDR3 has 15 amino acids. The CDR3 DNA reads TGTGCCAGCAGCTTTAGCGGGAGGGGAGCAGATACGCAGTATTTT. It specifies CASSFSGRGADTQYF.

This clonotype was seen a single time. V gene TRBV11-2 combines with J gene TRBJ2-7; 12 nucleotides line up with TRBD2. There are 16 residues in the CDR3. V trimming: 5 bases; J trimming: 3 bases; junction bases outside the gene matches: 8. Germline V lookup: CDR1 SGHAT, CDR2 FQNNGV. The CDR3: CASSPRLAGVGYEQYF. The CDR3 DNA sequence: TGTGCCAGCAGCCCCCGACTAGCGGGAGTAGGCTACGAGCAGTACTTC.

This clonotype was observed a few times. This CDR3 is CASSITGGEKLFF. CDR3 nucleotide sequence: TGTGCCAGCAGCATAACAGGAGGTGAAAAACTGTTTTTT. V is TRBV2 and J is TRBJ1-4, with D maybe TRBD1 (5 bases). The length of the CDR3 is 13 residues. Per the germline V gene, CDR1 is SNHLY and CDR2 is FYNNEI. Trimming left V 6 bases short and J 7 bases short, with 12 bases between.

A few counts support this clonotype. The chain links TRBV20-1 to TRBJ2-7; TRBD2 agrees at 7 bases. The junction had 8 bases not matched to a gene; V was cut back by 3 bases and J by 3 bases. CDR3 length: 14 residues. Germline-derived CDR1 and CDR2 are DFQATT and SNEGSKA (reference sequence). CDR3 sequence reads: CSARDTSVYYEQYF. Written as DNA, the CDR3 is TGCAGTGCTAGGGATACTAGCGTTTACTACGAGCAGTACTTC.

The J gene is TRBJ2-3, the V gene TRBV6-2 or TRBV6-3; D ambiguous. Germline CDR1 is MNHEY and CDR2 is SVGEGT. The CDR3 has 14 residues. Trimming removed 2 bases from V and 1 base from J, with 7 bases in between. In DNA, the CDR3 is TGTGCCAGCAGTTACAGGGATGGCACAGATACGCAGTATTTT. Translation gives CASSYRDGTDTQYF.